This T cell receptor beta chain was sequenced in a study of cytomegalovirus exposure and HLA in healthy donors. Study as a whole: Roughly 180 million T cells yielded approximately 100 million unique TCR beta sequences, as an earlier analysis found. Study-level findings and limits: In a later analysis, TCR beta V- and J-gene trimming showed a link to a missense DCLRE1C variant. Data from an earlier analysis indicated that most TCR beta V segments were productive either about 87% or about 30% of the time. Cytomegalovirus association was assigned to approximately 180 TCR beta chains.

Both 60 Vbeta primers and 13 Jbeta primers went into the PCR. Produced via immunoSEQ multiplex PCR; TCRdb's table is partial and in-frame only. The repertoire has around 130,000 clones, less than 85% of them found once; the top ten carry 2% to 2.5%. This CDR3 comprises 12 residues. CDR1 and CDR2 from the germline V gene are MGHDK and SYGVNS. V was pared by 5 bases and J by 10 bases, with 13 bases between. About this clone itself: Antigen unknown.

The chain links TRBV25-1 to TRBJ2-3; D ambiguous. This receptor was identified in a woman aged 40 to 49 in good health and CMV-seropositive. The specimen was PBMCs. In DNA, the CDR3 is TGTGCCAGCAGTAAAACGGTCGTGGCGCAGTATTTT. Translating gives CASSKTVVAQYF.